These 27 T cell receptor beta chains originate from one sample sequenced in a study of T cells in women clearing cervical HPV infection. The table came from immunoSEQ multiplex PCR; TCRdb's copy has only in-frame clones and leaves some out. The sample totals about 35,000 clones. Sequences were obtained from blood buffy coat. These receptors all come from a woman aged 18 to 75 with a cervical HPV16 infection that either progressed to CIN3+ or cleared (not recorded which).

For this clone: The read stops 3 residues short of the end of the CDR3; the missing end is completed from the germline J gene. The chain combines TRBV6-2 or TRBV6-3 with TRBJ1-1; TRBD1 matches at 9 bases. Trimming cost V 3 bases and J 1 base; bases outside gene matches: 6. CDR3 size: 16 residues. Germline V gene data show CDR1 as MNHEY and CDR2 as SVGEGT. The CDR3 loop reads CASSYSLGQGNTEAFF. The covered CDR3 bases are TGTGCCAGCAGTTATTCGCTGGGACAGGGGAACACTGAA.

Partial CDR3 DNA: TGTGCCAGCAGCTCCCGGGACAGGGCCTACGAG. As protein: CASSSRDRAYE. The full CDR3 protein is CASSSRDRAYEQYF. J is TRBJ2-7 and V is TRBV7-2; TRBD1 matches 9 bases. The DNA ends 3 residues before the CDR3 does, and the rest of the CDR3 is filled in from the germline J gene. With V trimmed by 4 bases and J by 2 bases, 3 bases remained unmatched. Germline V gene data show CDR1 as SGHTA and CDR2 as FQGNSA. CDR3 size: 14 residues.

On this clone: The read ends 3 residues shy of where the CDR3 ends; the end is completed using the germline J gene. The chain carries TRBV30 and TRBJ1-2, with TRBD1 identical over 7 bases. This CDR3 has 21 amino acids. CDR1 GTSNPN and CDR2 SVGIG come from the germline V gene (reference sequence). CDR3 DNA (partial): TGTGCCTGGAGTGTATTTGAAAGGGGGCAGTCACTTATAATCGCGGGTGACGAC. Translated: CAWSVFERGQSLIIAGDD. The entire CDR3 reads CAWSVFERGQSLIIAGDDYTF.

The CDR3 DNA, read in part, is TGTGCCAGCAGCCCCTCTAGTGAG. Its protein is CASSPSSE. The CDR3 as a whole reads CASSPSSEQFF. V usage is TRBV7-3 and J usage is TRBJ2-1; no clear D gene. The CDR3 end falls 3 residues outside the read, so it is completed with the germline J gene. The CDR3 length is 11 residues. The germline V gene encodes CDR1 SGHTA and CDR2 FQGTGA. V was cut by 5 bases and J by 9 bases, with 8 bases left in between.

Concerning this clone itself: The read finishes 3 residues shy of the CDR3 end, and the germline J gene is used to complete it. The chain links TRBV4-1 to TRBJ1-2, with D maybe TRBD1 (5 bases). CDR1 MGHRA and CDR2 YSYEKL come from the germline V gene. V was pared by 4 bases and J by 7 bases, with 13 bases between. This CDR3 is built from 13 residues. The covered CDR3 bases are TGCGCCAGCAGCCGAGGGCAGGGATTTGGC. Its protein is CASSRGQGFG. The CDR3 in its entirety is CASSRGQGFGYTF.

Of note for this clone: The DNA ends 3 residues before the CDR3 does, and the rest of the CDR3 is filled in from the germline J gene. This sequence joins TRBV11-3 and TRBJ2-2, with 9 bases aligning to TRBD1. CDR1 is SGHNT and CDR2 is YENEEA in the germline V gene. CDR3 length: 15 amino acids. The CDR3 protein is CASSGTGKVNEKLFF. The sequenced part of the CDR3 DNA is TGTGCCAGCTCCGGGACAGGGAAGGTAAATGAAAAG.

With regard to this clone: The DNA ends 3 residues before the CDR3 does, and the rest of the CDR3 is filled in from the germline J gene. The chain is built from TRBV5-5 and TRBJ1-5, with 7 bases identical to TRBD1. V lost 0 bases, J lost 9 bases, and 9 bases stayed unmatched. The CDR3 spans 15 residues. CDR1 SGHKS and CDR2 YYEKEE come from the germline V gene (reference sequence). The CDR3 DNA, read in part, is TGTGCCAGCAGCTTGGTAGGGACAGCTCACGGGCCC. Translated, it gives CASSLVGTAHGP. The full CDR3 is CASSLVGTAHGPQHF.

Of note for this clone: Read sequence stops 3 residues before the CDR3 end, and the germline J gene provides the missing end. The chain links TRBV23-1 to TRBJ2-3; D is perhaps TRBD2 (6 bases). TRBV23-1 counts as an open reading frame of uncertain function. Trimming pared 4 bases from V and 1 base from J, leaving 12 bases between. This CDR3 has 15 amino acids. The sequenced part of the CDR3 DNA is TGCGCCAGCAGTCCGGAGGGCAGGTGCACAGATACG. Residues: CASSPEGRCTDT. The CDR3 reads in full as CASSPEGRCTDTQYF.

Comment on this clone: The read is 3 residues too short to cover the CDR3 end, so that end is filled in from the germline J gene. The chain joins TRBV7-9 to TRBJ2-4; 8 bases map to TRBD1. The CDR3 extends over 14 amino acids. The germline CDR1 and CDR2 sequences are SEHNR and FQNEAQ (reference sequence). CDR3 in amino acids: CASSSWTGNYGQYF. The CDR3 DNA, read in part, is TGTGCCAGCAGCTCCTGGACAGGGAACTATGGT.

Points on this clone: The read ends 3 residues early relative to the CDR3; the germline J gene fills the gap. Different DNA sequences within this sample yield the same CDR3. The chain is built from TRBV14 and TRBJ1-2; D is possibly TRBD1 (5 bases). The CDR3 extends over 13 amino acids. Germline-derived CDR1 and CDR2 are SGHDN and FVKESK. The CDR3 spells CASSPSGGSGYTF. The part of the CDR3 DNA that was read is TGTGCCAGCAGCCCCTCGGGGGGGTCCGGG.

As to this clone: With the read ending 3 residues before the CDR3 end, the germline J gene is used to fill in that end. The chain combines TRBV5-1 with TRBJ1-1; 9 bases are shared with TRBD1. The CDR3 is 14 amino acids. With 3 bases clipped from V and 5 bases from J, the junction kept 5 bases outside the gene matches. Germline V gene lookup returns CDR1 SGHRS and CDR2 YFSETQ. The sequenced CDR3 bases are TGCGCCAGCAGCTCACAGGGGGCGCGGACTGAA. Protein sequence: CASSSQGARTE. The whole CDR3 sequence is CASSSQGARTEAFF.

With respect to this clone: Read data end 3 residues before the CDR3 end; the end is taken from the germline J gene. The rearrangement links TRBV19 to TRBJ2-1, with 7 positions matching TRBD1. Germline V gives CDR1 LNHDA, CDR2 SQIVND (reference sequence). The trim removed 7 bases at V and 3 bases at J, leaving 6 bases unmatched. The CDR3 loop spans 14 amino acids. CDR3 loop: CASKGGQNYNEQFF. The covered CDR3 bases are TGTGCCAGTAAAGGGGGACAGAACTACAATGAG.

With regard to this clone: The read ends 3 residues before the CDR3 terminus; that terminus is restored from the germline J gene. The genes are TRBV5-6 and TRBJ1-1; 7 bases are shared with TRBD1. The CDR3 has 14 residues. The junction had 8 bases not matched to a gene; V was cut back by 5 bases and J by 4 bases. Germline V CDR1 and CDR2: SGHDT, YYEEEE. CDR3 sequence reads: CASRPREGATEAFF. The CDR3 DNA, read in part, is TGTGCCAGCAGGCCCAGGGAGGGGGCCACTGAA.

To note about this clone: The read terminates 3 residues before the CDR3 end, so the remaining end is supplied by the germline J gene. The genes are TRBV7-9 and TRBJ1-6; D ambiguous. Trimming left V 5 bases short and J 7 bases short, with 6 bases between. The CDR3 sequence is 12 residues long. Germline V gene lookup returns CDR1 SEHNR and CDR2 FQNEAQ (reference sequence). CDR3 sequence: CASSTQNSPLHF. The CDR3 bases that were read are TGTGCCAGCAGCACCCAGAATTCACCC. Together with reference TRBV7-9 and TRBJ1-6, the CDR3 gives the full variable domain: DTGVSQNPRHKITKRGQNVTFRCDPISEHNRLYWYRQTLGQGPEFLTYFQNEAQLEKSRLLSDRFSAERPKGSFSTLEIQRTEQGDSAMYLCASSTQNSPLHFGNGTRLTVT.

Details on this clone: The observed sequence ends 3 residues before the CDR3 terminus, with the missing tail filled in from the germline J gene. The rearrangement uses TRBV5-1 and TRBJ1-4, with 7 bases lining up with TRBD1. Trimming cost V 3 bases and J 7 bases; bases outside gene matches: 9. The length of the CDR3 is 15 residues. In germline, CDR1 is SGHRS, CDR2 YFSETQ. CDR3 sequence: CASSSTGQGVEKLFF. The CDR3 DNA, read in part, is TGCGCCAGCAGCTCGACAGGGCAGGGGGTTGAAAAA.

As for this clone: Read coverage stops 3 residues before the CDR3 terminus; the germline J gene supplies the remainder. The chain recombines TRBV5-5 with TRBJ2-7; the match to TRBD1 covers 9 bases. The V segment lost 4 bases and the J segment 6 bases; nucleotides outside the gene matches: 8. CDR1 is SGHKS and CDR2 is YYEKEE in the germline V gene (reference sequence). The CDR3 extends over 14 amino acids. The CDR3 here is CASSTGQGQGEQYF. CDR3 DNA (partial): TGTGCCAGCAGCACCGGACAGGGGCAGGGCGAG.

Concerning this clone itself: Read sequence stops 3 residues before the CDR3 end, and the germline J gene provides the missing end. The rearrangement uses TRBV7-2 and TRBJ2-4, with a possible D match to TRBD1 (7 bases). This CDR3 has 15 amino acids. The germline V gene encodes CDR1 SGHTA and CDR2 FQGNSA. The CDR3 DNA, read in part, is TGTGCCAGCAGCTTCCCCCAGGGGGGAATCTATGGT. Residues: CASSFPQGGIYG. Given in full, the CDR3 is CASSFPQGGIYGQYF.

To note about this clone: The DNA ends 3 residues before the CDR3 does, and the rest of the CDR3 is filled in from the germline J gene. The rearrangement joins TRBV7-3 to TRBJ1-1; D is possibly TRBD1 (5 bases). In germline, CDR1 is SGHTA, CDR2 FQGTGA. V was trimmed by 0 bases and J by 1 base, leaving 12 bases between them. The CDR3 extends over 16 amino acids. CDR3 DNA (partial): TGTGCCAGCAGCTTAACCCCTGCAGGGCCGAACACTGAA. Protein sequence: CASSLTPAGPNTE. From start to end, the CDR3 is CASSLTPAGPNTEAFF.

The CDR3 DNA, read in part, is TGTGCCAGCACCAGGGACAGGAGCACAGATACG. This sequence encodes CASTRDRSTDT. The whole CDR3 protein reads CASTRDRSTDTQYF. The chain is built from TRBV2 and TRBJ2-3; TRBD1 matches at 8 bases. The CDR3 end lies 3 residues beyond the end of the read and is filled in from the germline J gene. The CDR3 is 14 amino acids. V shed 7 bases and J 0 bases; nucleotides not matched to a gene: 3. Germline V gene lookup returns CDR1 SNHLY and CDR2 FYNNEI.

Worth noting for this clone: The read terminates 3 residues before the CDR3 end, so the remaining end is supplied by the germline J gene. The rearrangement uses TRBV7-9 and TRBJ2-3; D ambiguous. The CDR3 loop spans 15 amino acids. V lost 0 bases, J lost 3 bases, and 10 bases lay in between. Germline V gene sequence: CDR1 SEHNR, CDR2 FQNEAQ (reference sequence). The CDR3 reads CASSLARSMTDTQYF. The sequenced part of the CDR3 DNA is TGTGCCAGCAGCTTAGCGCGGTCCATGACAGATACG.

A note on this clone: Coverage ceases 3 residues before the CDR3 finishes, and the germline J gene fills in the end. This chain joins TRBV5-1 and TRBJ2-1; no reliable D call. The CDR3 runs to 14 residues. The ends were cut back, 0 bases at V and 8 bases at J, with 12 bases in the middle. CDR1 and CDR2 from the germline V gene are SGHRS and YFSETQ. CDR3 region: CASSLGPESDEQFF. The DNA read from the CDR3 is TGCGCCAGCAGCTTGGGACCAGAGAGCGATGAG.

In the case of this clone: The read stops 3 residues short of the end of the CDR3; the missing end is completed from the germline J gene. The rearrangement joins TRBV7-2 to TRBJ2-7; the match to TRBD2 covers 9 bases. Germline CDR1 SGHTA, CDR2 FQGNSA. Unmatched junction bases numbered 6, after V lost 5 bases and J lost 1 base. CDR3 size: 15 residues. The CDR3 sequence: CASSATSGKSYEQYF. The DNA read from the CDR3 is TGTGCCAGCAGCGCGACTAGCGGAAAATCCTACGAG.

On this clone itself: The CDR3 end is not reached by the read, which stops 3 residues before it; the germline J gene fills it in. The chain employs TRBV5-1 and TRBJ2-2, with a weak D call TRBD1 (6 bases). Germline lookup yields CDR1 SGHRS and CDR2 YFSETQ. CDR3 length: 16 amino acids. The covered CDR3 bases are TGCGCCAGCAGCTCCAGACAGGCGCCAACTAATGAAAAG. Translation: CASSSRQAPTNEK. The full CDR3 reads CASSSRQAPTNEKLFF.

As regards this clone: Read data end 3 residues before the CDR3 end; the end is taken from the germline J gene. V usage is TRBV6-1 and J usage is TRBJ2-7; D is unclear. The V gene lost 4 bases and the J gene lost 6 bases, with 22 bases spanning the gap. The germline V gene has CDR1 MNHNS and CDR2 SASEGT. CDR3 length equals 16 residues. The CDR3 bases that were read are TGTGCCAGCAGTGCCACATTGGCAGCGAGGCCCGGCGAG. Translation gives CASSATLAARPGE. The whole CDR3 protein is CASSATLAARPGEQYF.

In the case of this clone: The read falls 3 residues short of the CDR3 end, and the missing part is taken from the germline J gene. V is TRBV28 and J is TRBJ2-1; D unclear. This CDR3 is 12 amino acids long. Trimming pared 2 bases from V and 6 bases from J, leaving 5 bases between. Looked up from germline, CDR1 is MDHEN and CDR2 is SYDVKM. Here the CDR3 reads CASSLKGNEQFF. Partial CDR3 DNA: TGTGCCAGCAGTTTAAAGGGCAATGAG. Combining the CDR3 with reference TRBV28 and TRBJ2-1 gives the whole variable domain DVKVTQSSRYLVKRTGEKVFLECVQDMDHENMFWYRQDPGLGLRLIYFSYDVKMKEKGDIPEGYSVSREKKERFSLILESASTNQTSMYLCASSLKGNEQFFGPGTRLTVL.

The DNA read from the CDR3 is TGTGCCAGCAGTTCACCGGGACAGAACTACAATGAG. Residues: CASSSPGQNYNE. The full CDR3 sequence reads CASSSPGQNYNEQFF. The chain has TRBV27 and TRBJ2-1; the match to TRBD1 covers 7 bases. From the germline J gene comes the end of the CDR3, since the read stops 3 residues before it. V shed 4 bases and J 3 bases; nucleotides not matched to a gene: 6. Germline assignment: CDR1 MNHEY and CDR2 SMNVEV (reference sequence). There are 15 residues in the CDR3.

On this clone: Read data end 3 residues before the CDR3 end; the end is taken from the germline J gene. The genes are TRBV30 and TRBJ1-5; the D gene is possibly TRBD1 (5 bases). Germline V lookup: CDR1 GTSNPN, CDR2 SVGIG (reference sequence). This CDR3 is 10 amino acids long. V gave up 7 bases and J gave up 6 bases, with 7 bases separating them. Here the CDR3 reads CASQGQPQHF. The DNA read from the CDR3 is TGTGCCTCCCAGGGTCAGCCC.